Shown below are 20 T cell receptor beta chains from a single sample sequenced in a study of cytomegalovirus exposure and HLA in healthy donors. TCRdb's table, derived via immunoSEQ multiplex PCR, lists solely in-frame clones and lacks some. The table records roughly 82,000 clones, approximately 93% of them present only once. Material: PBMCs. The receptors were gathered from a man younger than 35 in good health and CMV-seronegative.

This sequence joins TRBV7-8 and TRBJ2-5; possibly TRBD2 for D (5 bases). This CDR3 has 13 amino acids. Germline values: CDR1 SGHVS, CDR2 FQNEAQ. The V and J ends lost 3 bases and 5 bases respectively, with 10 bases between them. The CDR3 loop is CASSLTRGETQYF. The CDR3, as DNA: TGTGCCAGCAGCTTGACCCGCGGGGAGACCCAGTACTTC.

The chain recombines TRBV2 with TRBJ2-3, with 7 bases fitting TRBD2. J lost 6 bases, V lost 1 base, and 7 bases had no gene match. Germline V CDR1 and CDR2: SNHLY, FYNNEI. The CDR3 spans 15 residues. Here the CDR3 DNA reads TGTGCCAGCAGTGAAGGGAGCGGGGCGCGGGATACGCAGTATTTT. This encodes CASSEGSGARDTQYF. Drawing the rest from reference TRBV2 and TRBJ2-3, the complete variable domain is EPEVTQTPSHQVTQMGQEVILRCVPISNHLYFYWYRQILGQKVEFLVSFYNNEISEKSEIFDDQFSVERPDGSNFTLKIRSTKLEDSAMYFCASSEGSGARDTQYFGPGTRLTVL.

This sequence joins TRBV4-1 and TRBJ1-4; 11 positions agree with TRBD1. The ends lost 4 bases at V and 1 base at J; junction bases unmatched: 8. Germline CDR1 and CDR2: MGHRA and YSYEKL. The CDR3 consists of 18 residues. This CDR3 is CASSRGQGASQTNEKLFF. In nucleotides, the CDR3 is TGCGCCAGCAGCCGAGGACAGGGGGCCAGTCAAACTAATGAAAAACTGTTTTTT.

The J gene is TRBJ2-2, the V gene TRBV11-3, with D possibly being TRBD2 (6 bases). The ends were cut back, 5 bases at V and 3 bases at J, with 10 bases in the middle. Per the germline V gene, CDR1 is SGHNT and CDR2 is YENEEA. The CDR3 spans 14 residues. The CDR3 here is CASSEGLYTGELFF. The CDR3 region has the DNA TGTGCCAGCAGCGAGGGACTCTACACCGGGGAGCTGTTTTTT.

CDR3 residues: CATSRERGPGAKNIQYF. CDR3 DNA sequence: TGTGCCACCAGCAGAGAGCGGGGGCCGGGAGCCAAAAACATTCAGTACTTC. The chain combines TRBV15 with TRBJ2-4, with a tentative D call TRBD2 (7 bases). Trimming cost V 0 bases and J 0 bases, with 12 bases left between them. Germline-derived CDR1 and CDR2 are LNHNV and YYDKDF (reference sequence). The CDR3 is 17 amino acids.

The rearrangement uses TRBV7-2 and TRBJ2-7, with D perhaps TRBD1 (6 bases). The CDR3 length is 14 residues. From germline, CDR1 is SGHTA and CDR2 FQGNSA. V was pared by 1 base and J by 5 bases, with 12 bases between. The DNA of the CDR3 is TGTGCCAGCAGCTTAGTATCGCAGGGGAACGAGCAGTACTTC. Its protein product is CASSLVSQGNEQYF. Together with reference TRBV7-2 and TRBJ2-7, the CDR3 gives the full variable domain: GAGVSQSPSNKVTEKGKDVELRCDPISGHTALYWYRQSLGQGLEFLIYFQGNSAPDKSGLPSDRFSAERTGGSVSTLTIQRTQQEDSAVYLCASSLVSQGNEQYFGPGTRLTVT.

The chain combines TRBV2 with TRBJ1-5; no firm D call. CDR1 is SNHLY, CDR2 FYNNEI, per germline. V was shortened by 6 bases and J by 1 base, with 13 bases between the two germline ends. The CDR3 loop spans 15 amino acids. The CDR3 sequence: CASRATAGSNQPQHF. In DNA, the CDR3 is TGTGCCAGCAGGGCAACAGCGGGGAGCAATCAGCCCCAGCATTTT.

A single count supports this clone. The V and J genes are TRBV2 and TRBJ2-1; D not certain. This CDR3 is 13 amino acids long. Germline-derived CDR1 and CDR2 are SNHLY and FYNNEI. V lost 6 bases, J lost 9 bases, and 15 bases lay in between. The CDR3, as DNA: TGTGCCAGCAGCGCATCCTACCTCGGTGAGCAGTTCTTC. Protein: CASSASYLGEQFF.

The chain is built from TRBV30 and TRBJ1-4; 9 bases fit TRBD1. Per germline, CDR1 GTSNPN and CDR2 SVGIG (reference sequence). The CDR3 is made up of 13 amino acids. The ends lost 1 base at V and 7 bases at J; junction bases unmatched: 1. CDR3 nucleotides: TGTGCCTGGAGTGACAGGGGGCGTGAAAAACTGTTTTTT. Its protein is CAWSDRGREKLFF.

The gene calls are TRBV6-6 and TRBJ2-7; 7 bases are a match to TRBD1. V shed 7 bases and J 4 bases; nucleotides not matched to a gene: 16. The length of the CDR3 is 16 residues. Looked up from germline, CDR1 is MNHNY and CDR2 is SVGAGI (reference sequence). The CDR3: CASTNRGTDIPYEQYF. CDR3 nucleotides: TGTGCCAGCACCAACAGAGGGACAGACATCCCATACGAGCAGTACTTC.

The chain recombines TRBV29-1 with TRBJ1-1; D is undetermined. The CDR3 extends over 13 amino acids. Germline CDR1 reads SQVTM; CDR2 reads ANQGSEA. V dropped 4 bases and J dropped 1 base, with 10 bases sitting between them. CDR3 amino acids: CSVAPTSNTEAFF. The CDR3 bases are TGCAGCGTTGCCCCGACATCGAACACTGAAGCTTTCTTT.

The chain uses TRBV6-5 and TRBJ2-7; D may be TRBD1 (5 bases). CDR1 MNHEY and CDR2 SVGAGI come from the germline V gene. The CDR3 is 13 residues long. The ends were cut back, 0 bases at V and 6 bases at J, with 9 bases in the middle. CDR3 sequence reads: CASSYSFQGEQYF. The CDR3, as DNA: TGTGCCAGCAGTTACTCGTTTCAGGGCGAGCAGTACTTC.

This sequence joins TRBV5-1 and TRBJ2-2; D unclear. CDR1 and CDR2 (germline): SGHRS, YFSETQ. The CDR3 loop spans 14 amino acids. V dropped 0 bases and J dropped 4 bases, with 7 bases sitting between them. In DNA form, the CDR3 reads TGCGCCAGCAGCTTGGAAGAGGCCACCGGGGAGCTGTTTTTT. Protein sequence: CASSLEEATGELFF.

The chain is built from TRBV7-6 and TRBJ1-5; D is perhaps TRBD1 (5 bases). V lost 1 base and J 11 bases, leaving 9 bases between the germline ends. From germline, CDR1 is SGHVS and CDR2 FNYEAQ. The CDR3 extends over 12 amino acids. The CDR3 reads CASSLGGGTQHF. The CDR3 nucleotides read TGTGCCAGCAGCTTAGGGGGGGGGACCCAGCATTTT.

The chain recombines TRBV6-5 with TRBJ2-1; 15 bases map to TRBD2. CDR1 MNHEY and CDR2 SVGAGI come from the germline V gene. The CDR3 has 15 amino acids. The V gene end was trimmed by 7 bases and the J gene end by 10 bases; junction bases not matched to a gene: 8. CDR3 sequence reads: CASIRTSGGAGEQFF. CDR3 nucleotide sequence: TGTGCCAGCATCCGGACTAGCGGGGGGGCGGGAGAGCAGTTCTTC.

The chain has TRBV4-2 and TRBJ2-1, with 8 bases that match TRBD1. After removal of 1 base from V and 5 bases from J, the junction contained 7 bases not matched to a gene. This CDR3 has 16 amino acids. Germline CDR1 and CDR2: LGHNA and YNFKEQ. The DNA of the CDR3 is TGTGCCAGCAGCCAAGGGAGGCAGGGGGCCGACAATGAGCAGTTCTTC. It encodes CASSQGRQGADNEQFF.

This sequence joins TRBV11-2 and TRBJ2-1; TRBD2 matches 10 bases. V lost 5 bases and J lost 7; bases outside the gene matches: 11. CDR3 size: 16 residues. Germline V gives CDR1 SGHAT, CDR2 FQNNGV. The CDR3 sequence: CASSRIAGGVENEQFF. For the CDR3, the DNA is TGTGCCAGCAGCCGAATAGCGGGGGGTGTTGAAAATGAGCAGTTCTTC.

V is TRBV11-2 and J is TRBJ1-2; D unresolved. The CDR3 is made up of 19 amino acids. V lost 1 base and J lost 4, with 25 bases in between. Germline V CDR1 and CDR2: SGHAT, FQNNGV. CDR3 protein: CASSLVGSWIAERGYGYTF. CDR3 sequence (DNA): TGTGCCAGCAGCTTAGTAGGCTCCTGGATCGCGGAAAGAGGCTATGGCTACACCTTC.

V usage is TRBV19 and J usage is TRBJ2-2, with 12 nucleotides matching TRBD1. V shed 8 bases, J shed 4 bases, and the junction held 2 bases outside the gene matches. Germline assignment: CDR1 LNHDA and CDR2 SQIVND (reference sequence). This CDR3 spans 14 amino acids. DNA for the CDR3: TGTGCCAGTGGGACAGGGGGCGGCACCGGGGAGCTGTTTTTT. Its protein product is CASGTGGGTGELFF. Together with reference TRBV19 and TRBJ2-2, the CDR3 gives the full variable domain: DGGITQSPKYLFRKEGQNVTLSCEQNLNHDAMYWYRQDPGQGLRLIYYSQIVNDFQKGDIAEGYSVSREKKESFPLTVTSAQKNPTAFYLCASGTGGGTGELFFGEGSRLTVL.

The table lists this clone with a few counts. This chain connects TRBV4-1 to TRBJ1-2; no clear D gene. V lost 3 bases, J lost 4 bases, and 15 bases lay in between. This CDR3 spans 15 amino acids. CDR1 and CDR2 (germline): MGHRA, YSYEKL. For the CDR3, the DNA is TGCGCCAGCAGCCACAATGGAGAGGGATCCTATGGCTACACCTTC. Its protein is CASSHNGEGSYGYTF.